This T cell receptor beta chain was documented in a study of blood T cells in healthy people across ages. Germline loops: CDR1 MNHNS, CDR2 SASEGT. Trimming removed 6 bases from V and 3 bases from J; junction bases left unmatched: 10. The CDR3 covers 15 residues. Alongside a J-beta primer mix, a sample-barcoded 5' primer served in a second PCR lasting about 7 to 12 cycles. Each of the cDNA molecules was tagged by a template-switch adaptor with 12 random nucleotides. Every sample produced at least 2.5 million CDR3-containing paired-end reads. TCRdb called the 5' RACE reads again in MiXCR, with one record for every CDR3 protein. Seen here are roughly 1,800,000 distinct CDR3 sequences, 49% observed once, and the top ten hold around 2.1%. In the case of this clonotype: Its antigen remains unknown.

Study results and caveats: Possibly confounding the expanded clonotype changes was the fact that donor CMV status was unknown. Investigators viewed diversity estimates from one million T cells as underestimates, the study reported.

The chain joins TRBV6-1 to TRBJ2-5, with TRBD1 identical over 7 bases. This receptor was obtained from a woman aged 40 to 55 in good health. Specimen: blood. The CDR3 region is CASRIRDRDEETQYF. The CDR3 nucleotides read TGTGCCAGCAGAATCCGGGACAGAGATGAAGAGACCCAGTACTTC.